The 12 T cell receptor beta chains below come from one sample, sequenced in a study of CD8+ T cells in alopecia areata. Regarding treatment: oral pan-JAK inhibitor, 5-10 mg twice daily. Sequencing templates came from extracted RNA that was reverse transcribed into cDNA. Repertoires were generated with immunoSEQ multiplex PCR, while TCRdb's copy carries only in-frame clones and drops some. The sample yields under 350,000 clones, over 45% seen once. The material sequenced was CD4+ T cells sorted from blood, taken at week 24, from a patient treated with tofacitinib. These receptor sequences come from a human donor with alopecia areata.

This clone occurred once. The sample has other DNA sequences that encode this CDR3 too. This chain joins TRBV30 and TRBJ1-1; no clear D. Between the trimmed V and J ends, which lost 0 bases and 0 bases, there was a span of 5 bases. Germline lookup yields CDR1 GTSNPN and CDR2 SVGIG (reference sequence). The CDR3 totals 13 residues. The CDR3 region is CAWSVSVNTEAFF. The CDR3 DNA reads as TGTGCCTGGAGTGTTTCAGTGAACACTGAAGCTTTCTTT.

In this sample, this clone turned up a few times. The rearrangement uses TRBV19 and TRBJ1-1; 10 bases are a match to TRBD1. CDR1 is LNHDA and CDR2 is SQIVND in the germline V gene (reference sequence). Trimming cost V 6 bases and J 4 bases; bases outside gene matches: 14. There are 17 residues in the CDR3. CDR3 sequence reads: CASRRPGTGVRGTEAFF. CDR3 DNA sequence: TGTGCCAGTAGGCGTCCAGGGACAGGGGTTCGGGGCACTGAAGCTTTCTTT.

V and J are TRBV29-1 and TRBJ1-3; a weak D match, TRBD1 (5 bases). The CDR3 runs 13 residues. From germline, CDR1 is SQVTM and CDR2 ANQGSEA. Trimming cost V 6 bases and J 4 bases, with 13 bases left between them. The CDR3 is CSVDGTLGNTIYF. CDR3 in DNA: TGCAGCGTAGACGGGACGTTGGGAAACACCATATATTTT.

CDR3 DNA: TGTGCCAGCAGCATCGGGACAGGGGTACAGCCCCAGCATTTT. It codes for CASSIGTGVQPQHF. V is TRBV11-2 and J is TRBJ1-5, with 10 positions matching TRBD1. The V gene's germline CDR1 is SGHAT and CDR2 FQNNGV. The CDR3 length is 14 residues. V trimming: 5 bases; J trimming: 7 bases; junction bases outside the gene matches: 5.

The count of this clone is one. V gene TRBV30 combines with J gene TRBJ2-4, with 8 positions matching TRBD2. CDR1 GTSNPN and CDR2 SVGIG come from the germline V gene (reference sequence). V was pared by 0 bases and J by 8 bases, with 6 bases of the junction left unmatched. The CDR3 consists of 14 residues. CDR3 bases: TGTGCCTGGAGTGTAACGGGGGGGGAGCACATTCAGTACTTC. This encodes CAWSVTGGEHIQYF. Full variable domain (outside the CDR3, taken from reference TRBV30 and TRBJ2-4): SQTIHQWPATLVQPVGSPLSLECTVEGTSNPNLYWYRQAAGRGLQLLFYSVGIGQISSEVPQNLSASRPQDRQFILSSKKLLLSDSGFYLCAWSVTGGEHIQYFGAGTRLSVL.

V is TRBV6-5 and J is TRBJ2-3; D not resolved. Trimming removed 6 bases at V and 1 base at J, with 8 bases between. CDR1 is MNHEY and CDR2 is SVGAGI in the germline V gene. The CDR3 has 13 amino acids. Here the CDR3 DNA reads TGTGCCAGCAGAAACGGTGGCACAGATACGCAGTATTTT. As protein: CASRNGGTDTQYF.

This chain links TRBV2 with TRBJ1-1; D gene ambiguous. The CDR3 loop spans 11 amino acids. The germline V gene has CDR1 SNHLY and CDR2 FYNNEI. V was shortened by 8 bases and J by 1 base, with 5 bases between the two germline ends. The CDR3 DNA sequence: TGTGCCAGCGCCCGGAACACTGAAGCTTTCTTT. It codes for CASARNTEAFF.

V usage is TRBV5-1 and J usage is TRBJ2-4; D is ambiguous. The CDR3 covers 13 residues. The V gene lost 6 bases and the J gene lost 0 bases, with 7 bases spanning the gap. CDR1 and CDR2 from the germline V gene are SGHRS and YFSETQ. This chain's CDR3 is CASMRGAKNIQYF. The CDR3 nucleotides read TGCGCCAGCATGAGAGGAGCCAAAAACATTCAGTACTTC.

This clone was picked up a small number of times. The CDR3 spells CASSVMAGGAQPQHF. CDR3 nucleotides: TGTGCCAGCAGTGTGATGGCAGGGGGGGCTCAGCCCCAGCATTTT. The V and J genes are TRBV2 and TRBJ1-5; TRBD1 agrees at 7 bases. Germline CDR1 and CDR2: SNHLY and FYNNEI. Unmatched junction bases numbered 9, after V lost 4 bases and J lost 6 bases. The CDR3 loop spans 15 amino acids.

The rearrangement joins TRBV7-2 to TRBJ1-1; 7 nucleotides agree with TRBD1. Germline CDR1 reads SGHTA; CDR2 reads FQGNSA. The CDR3 covers 14 residues. J gave up 3 bases and V 5 bases, and 6 bases lay outside the gene matches. The CDR3 region is CASSHDRVDTEAFF. The CDR3 coding sequence is TGTGCCAGCAGCCACGACAGGGTTGACACTGAAGCTTTCTTT.

This clone was counted once. This rearrangement joins TRBV7-2 to TRBJ1-6; no definite D call. This CDR3 contains 12 residues. Germline V CDR1 and CDR2: SGHTA, FQGNSA. The V end was cut by 2 bases, the J end by 10 bases, with 6 bases between. The CDR3 DNA reads as TGTGCCAGCAGCTTACTGGGATCACCCCTCCACTTT. Translated: CASSLLGSPLHF.

This clone came up a few times. The rearrangement uses TRBV27 and TRBJ2-7; maybe TRBD2 (6 bases). The germline V gene has CDR1 MNHEY and CDR2 SMNVEV (reference sequence). Trimming removed 3 bases at V and 6 bases at J, with 15 bases between. The CDR3 spans 14 residues. The CDR3 protein is CASSFSGRRLEQYF. The CDR3 DNA sequence: TGTGCCAGCAGTTTCTCGGGGAGGAGGCTCGAGCAGTACTTC.